The clone carrying this TCR beta chain was seen only a few times. Its antigen is undetermined. This specimen belongs to a study of human T cells and chemical hapten exposure. Overall study context: Small pooled library volume differences chiefly drove per-sample TCR yield variation.

TCRdb fed the RACE reads into MiXCR, producing one record per CDR3 protein. The data contain under 200,000 distinct CDR3 sequences, about 15% of them singletons. Whole-study findings and limits: Donor immune responses may differ from healthy people's, since all donors had alopecia.

This CDR3 has 19 amino acids. CDR1 and CDR2 from the germline V gene are SGHNT and YYREEE (reference sequence). After removal of 4 bases from V and 5 bases from J, the junction contained 18 bases not matched to a gene. Time point described: patch test 1, 2 weeks after DPC sensitization. The sample's treatment: therapeutic diphenylcyclopropenone sensitization with weekly scalp DPC. The source is a woman under 40 with alopecia areata. Some clones in this sample may be carry-over from other donors' samples. The sample consisted of whole blood, taken in connection with sensitization to the hapten diphenylcyclopropenone (DPC). This chain links TRBV5-4 with TRBJ2-2; 9 positions match TRBD1. CDR3: CASSPRPPGQGRLTGELFF. CDR3 nucleotides: TGTGCCAGCAGCCCACGACCCCCGGGACAGGGAAGGTTAACCGGGGAGCTGTTTTTT.